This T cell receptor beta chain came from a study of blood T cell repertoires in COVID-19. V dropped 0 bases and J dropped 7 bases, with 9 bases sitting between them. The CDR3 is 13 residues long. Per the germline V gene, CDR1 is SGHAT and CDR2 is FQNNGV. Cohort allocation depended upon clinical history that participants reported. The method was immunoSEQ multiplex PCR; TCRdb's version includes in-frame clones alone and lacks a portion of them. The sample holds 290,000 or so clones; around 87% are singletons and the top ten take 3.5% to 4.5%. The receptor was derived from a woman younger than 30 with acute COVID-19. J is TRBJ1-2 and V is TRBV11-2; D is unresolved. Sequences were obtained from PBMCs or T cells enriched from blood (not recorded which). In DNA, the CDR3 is TGTGCCAGCAGCTTAGACAGGAGGGCTGGCTACACCTTC. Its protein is CASSLDRRAGYTF.